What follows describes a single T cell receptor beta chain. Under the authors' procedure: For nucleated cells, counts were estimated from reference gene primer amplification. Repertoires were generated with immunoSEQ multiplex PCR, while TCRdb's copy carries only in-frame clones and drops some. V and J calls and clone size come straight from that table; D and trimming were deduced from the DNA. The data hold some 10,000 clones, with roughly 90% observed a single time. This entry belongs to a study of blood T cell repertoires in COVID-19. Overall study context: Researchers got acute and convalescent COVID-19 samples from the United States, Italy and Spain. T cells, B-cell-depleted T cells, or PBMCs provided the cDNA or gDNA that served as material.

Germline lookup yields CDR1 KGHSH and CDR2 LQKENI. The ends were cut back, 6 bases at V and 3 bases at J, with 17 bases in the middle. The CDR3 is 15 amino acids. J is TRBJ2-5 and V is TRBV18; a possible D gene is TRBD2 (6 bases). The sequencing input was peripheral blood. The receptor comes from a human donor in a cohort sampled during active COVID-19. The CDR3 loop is CASSLLGTGKETQYF. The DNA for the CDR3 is TGTGCCAGCTCCCTCCTGGGGACTGGAAAAGAGACCCAGTACTTC.